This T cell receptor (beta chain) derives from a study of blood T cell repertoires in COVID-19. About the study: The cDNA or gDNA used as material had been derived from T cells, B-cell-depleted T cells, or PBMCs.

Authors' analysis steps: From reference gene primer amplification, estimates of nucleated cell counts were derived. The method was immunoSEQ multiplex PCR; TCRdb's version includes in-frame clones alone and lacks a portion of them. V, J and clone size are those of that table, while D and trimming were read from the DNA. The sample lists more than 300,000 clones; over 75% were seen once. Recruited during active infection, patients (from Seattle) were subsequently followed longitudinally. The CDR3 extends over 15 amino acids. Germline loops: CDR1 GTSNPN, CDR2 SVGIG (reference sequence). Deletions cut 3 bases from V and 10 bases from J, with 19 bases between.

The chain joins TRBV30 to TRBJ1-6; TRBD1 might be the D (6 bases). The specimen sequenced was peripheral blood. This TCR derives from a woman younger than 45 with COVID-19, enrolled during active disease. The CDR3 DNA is TGTGCCTGGAGCCTCTCGACAGGCGGGGGCTCACCCCTCCACTTT. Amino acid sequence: CAWSLSTGGGSPLHF.